This T cell receptor (beta chain) was found in a study of T-cell reconstitution after alpha-beta-depleted transplantation in children. Germline V gene sequence: CDR1 MNHEY, CDR2 SVGAGI. The CDR3 region is 14 residues in length, termini included. Unique molecular identifiers were used to barcode this TCRbeta library. TCRdb passed the PCR reads through MiXCR, listing each CDR3 protein once. Altogether 65,000 to 75,000 distinct CDR3 sequences are present, roughly 4.4% being singletons, with the ten largest covering approximately 20%. This clonotype was detected ten times or more. Because the CDR3's place on the DNA is in doubt, the DNA is left out and the CDR3 is given as listed by TCRdb.

Sequenced here: PBMCs, mostly from graft donor cells, sampled 180 days after TCRalphabeta/CD19-depleted stem cell transplant. This clonotype was obtained from a boy less than two years old who had a stem cell transplant for acute myeloid leukemia, so the T cells may come from the graft donor. V gene TRBV6-5 combines with J gene TRBJ1-4. Here the CDR3 reads CASVGPGGNEKLFF.